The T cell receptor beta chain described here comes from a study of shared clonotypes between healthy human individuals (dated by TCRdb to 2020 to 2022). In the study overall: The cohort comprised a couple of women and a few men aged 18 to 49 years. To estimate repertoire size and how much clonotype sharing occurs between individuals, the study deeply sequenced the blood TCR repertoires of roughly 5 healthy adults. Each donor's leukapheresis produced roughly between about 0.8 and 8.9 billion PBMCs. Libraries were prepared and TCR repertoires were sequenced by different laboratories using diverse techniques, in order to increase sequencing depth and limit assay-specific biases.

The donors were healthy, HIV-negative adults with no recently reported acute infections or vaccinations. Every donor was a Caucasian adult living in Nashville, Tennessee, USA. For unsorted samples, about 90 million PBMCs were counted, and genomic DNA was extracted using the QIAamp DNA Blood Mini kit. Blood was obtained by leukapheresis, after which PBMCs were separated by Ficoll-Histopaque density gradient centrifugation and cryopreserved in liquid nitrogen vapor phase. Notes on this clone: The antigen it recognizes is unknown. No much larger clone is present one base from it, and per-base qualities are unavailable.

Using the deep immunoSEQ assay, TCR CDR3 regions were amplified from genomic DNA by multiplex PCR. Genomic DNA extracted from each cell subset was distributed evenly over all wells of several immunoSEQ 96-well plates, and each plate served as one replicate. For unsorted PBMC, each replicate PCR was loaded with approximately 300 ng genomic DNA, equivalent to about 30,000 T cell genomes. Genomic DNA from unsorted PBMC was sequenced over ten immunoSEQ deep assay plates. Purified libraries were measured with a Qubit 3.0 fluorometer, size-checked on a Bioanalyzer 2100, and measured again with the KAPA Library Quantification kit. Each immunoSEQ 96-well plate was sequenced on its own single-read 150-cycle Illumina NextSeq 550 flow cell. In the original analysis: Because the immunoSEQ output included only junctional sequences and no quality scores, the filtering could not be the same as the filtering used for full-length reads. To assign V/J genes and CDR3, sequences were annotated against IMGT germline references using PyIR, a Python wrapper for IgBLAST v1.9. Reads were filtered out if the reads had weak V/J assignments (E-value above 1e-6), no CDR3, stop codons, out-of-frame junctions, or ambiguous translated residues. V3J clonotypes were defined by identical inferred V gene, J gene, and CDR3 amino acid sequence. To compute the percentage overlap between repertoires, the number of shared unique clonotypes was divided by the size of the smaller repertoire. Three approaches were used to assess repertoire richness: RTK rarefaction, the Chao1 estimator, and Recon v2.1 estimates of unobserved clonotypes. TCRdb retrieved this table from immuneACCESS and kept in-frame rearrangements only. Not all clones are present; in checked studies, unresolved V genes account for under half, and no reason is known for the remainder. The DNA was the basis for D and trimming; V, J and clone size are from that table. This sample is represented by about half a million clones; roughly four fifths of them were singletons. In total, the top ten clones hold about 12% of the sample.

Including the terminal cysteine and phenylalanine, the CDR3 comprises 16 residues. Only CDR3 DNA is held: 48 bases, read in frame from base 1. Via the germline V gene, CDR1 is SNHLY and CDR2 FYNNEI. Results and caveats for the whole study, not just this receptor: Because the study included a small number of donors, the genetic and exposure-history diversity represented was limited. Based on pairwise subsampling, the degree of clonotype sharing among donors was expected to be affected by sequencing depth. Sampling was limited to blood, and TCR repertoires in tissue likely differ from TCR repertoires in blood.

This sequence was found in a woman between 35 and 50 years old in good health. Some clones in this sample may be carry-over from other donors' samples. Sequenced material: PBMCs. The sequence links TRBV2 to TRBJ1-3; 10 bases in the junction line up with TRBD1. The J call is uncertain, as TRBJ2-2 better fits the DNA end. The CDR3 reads CASSGTGVGLTGELFF. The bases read TGTGCCAGCTCCGGGACAGGGGTCGGTCTCACCGGGGAGCTGTTTTTT.